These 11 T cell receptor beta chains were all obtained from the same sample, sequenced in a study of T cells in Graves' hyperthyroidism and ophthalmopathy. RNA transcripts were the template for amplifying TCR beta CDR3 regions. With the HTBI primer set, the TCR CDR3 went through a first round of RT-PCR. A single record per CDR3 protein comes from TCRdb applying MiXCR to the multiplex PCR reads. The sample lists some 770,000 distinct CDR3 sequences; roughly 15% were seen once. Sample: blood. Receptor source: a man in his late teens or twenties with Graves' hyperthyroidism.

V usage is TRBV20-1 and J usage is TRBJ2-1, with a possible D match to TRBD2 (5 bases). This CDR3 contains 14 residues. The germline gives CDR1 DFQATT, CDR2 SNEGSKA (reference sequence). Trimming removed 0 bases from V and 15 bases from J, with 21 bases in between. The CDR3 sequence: CSARDWPSSRHGFF. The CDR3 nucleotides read TGCAGTGCTAGAGACTGGCCTAGCTCTCGTCATGGGTTCTTC.

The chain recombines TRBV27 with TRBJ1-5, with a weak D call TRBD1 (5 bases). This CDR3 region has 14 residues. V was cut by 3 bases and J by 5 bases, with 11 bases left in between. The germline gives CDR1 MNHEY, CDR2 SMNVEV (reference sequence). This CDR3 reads CASSLGVRHQPQHF. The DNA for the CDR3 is TGTGCCAGCAGTTTGGGGGTCCGCCATCAGCCCCAGCATTTT.

The CDR3 bases are TGCAGCGTTGAAGATTTACAATGGGAGCAGTACTTC. Translating it yields CSVEDLQWEQYF. The gene calls are TRBV29-1 and TRBJ2-7; D unclear. The CDR3 sequence is 12 residues long. Germline assignment: CDR1 SQVTM and CDR2 ANQGSEA. Trimming removed 0 bases at V and 7 bases at J, with 10 bases between.

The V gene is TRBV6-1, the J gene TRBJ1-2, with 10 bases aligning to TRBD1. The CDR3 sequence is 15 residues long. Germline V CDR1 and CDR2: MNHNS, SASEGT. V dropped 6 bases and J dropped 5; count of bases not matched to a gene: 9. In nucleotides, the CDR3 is TGTGCCAGCAGACCCCACTGGACAGGGGGTTATGGCTACACCTTC. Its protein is CASRPHWTGGYGYTF.

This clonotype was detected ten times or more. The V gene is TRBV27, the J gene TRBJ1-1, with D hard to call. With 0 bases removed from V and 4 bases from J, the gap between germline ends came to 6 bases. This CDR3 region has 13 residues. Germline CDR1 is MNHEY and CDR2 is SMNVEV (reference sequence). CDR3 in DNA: TGTGCCAGCAGTTTATCCTGGGGCACTGAAGCTTTCTTT. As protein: CASSLSWGTEAFF.

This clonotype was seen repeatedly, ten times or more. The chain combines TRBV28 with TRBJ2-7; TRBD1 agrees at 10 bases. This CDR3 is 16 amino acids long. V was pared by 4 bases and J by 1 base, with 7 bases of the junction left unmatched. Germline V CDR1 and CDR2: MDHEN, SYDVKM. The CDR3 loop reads CASSSRQGAGSYEQYF. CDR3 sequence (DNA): TGTGCCAGCAGTTCCCGACAGGGGGCGGGTTCCTACGAGCAGTACTTC.

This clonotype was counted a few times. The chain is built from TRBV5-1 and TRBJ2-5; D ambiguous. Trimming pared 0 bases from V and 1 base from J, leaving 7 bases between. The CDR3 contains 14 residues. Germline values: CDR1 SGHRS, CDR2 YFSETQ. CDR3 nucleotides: TGCGCCAGCAGCTTGGCAGTAAGCCAAGAGACCCAGTACTTC. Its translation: CASSLAVSQETQYF. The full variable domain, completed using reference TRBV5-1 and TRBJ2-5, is KAGVTQTPRYLIKTRGQQVTLSCSPISGHRSVSWYQQTPGQGLQFLFEYFSETQRNKGNFPGRFSGRQFSNSRSEMNVSTLELGDSALYLCASSLAVSQETQYFGPGTRLLVL.

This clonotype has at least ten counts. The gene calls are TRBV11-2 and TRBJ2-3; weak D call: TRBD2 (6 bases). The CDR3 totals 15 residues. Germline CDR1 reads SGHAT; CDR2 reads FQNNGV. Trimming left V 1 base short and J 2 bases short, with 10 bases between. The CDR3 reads CASSLAGEDTDTQYF. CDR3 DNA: TGTGCCAGCAGCTTAGCCGGGGAGGACACAGATACGCAGTATTTT.

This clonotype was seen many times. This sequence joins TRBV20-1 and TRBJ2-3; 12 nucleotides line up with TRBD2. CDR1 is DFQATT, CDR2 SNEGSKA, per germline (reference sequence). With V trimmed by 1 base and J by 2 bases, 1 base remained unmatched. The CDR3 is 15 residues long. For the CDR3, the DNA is TGCAGTGCTAGAGCTAGCGGGAGGGCCACAGATACGCAGTATTTT. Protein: CSARASGRATDTQYF.

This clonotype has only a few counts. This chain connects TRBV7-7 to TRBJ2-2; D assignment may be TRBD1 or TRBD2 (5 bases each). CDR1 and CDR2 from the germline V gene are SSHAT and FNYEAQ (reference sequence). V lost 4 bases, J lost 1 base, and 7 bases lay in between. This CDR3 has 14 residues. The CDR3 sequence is CASSWGMNTGELFF. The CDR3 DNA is TGTGCCAGCAGCTGGGGGATGAACACCGGGGAGCTGTTTTTT.

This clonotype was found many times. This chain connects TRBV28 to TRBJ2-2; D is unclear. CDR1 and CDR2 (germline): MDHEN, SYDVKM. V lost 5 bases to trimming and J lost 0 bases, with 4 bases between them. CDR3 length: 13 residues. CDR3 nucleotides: TGTGCCAGCAGTCTAACGAACACCGGGGAGCTGTTTTTT. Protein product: CASSLTNTGELFF.